These 15 T cell receptor beta chains share one sample of origin, sequenced in a study of cytomegalovirus exposure and HLA in healthy donors. The PCR employed 60 Vbeta primers together with 13 Jbeta primers. The table came from immunoSEQ multiplex PCR; TCRdb's copy has only in-frame clones and leaves some out. The table records 100,000 or so clones, around 79% of them present only once. Sequencing used PBMCs. These receptors were collected from a male donor in good health and CMV-seropositive.

The rearrangement uses TRBV27 and TRBJ1-6; the match to TRBD1 covers 9 bases. From germline, CDR1 is MNHEY and CDR2 SMNVEV (reference sequence). The CDR3 has 14 residues. Trimming cost V 6 bases and J 10 bases; bases outside gene matches: 7. The CDR3 DNA sequence: TGTGCCAGCAGGGAGACAGGGGGTGGGTCACCCCTCCACTTT. This gives the protein CASRETGGGSPLHF.

This clone was found a few times. The gene calls are TRBV28 and TRBJ2-3; 9 bases align to TRBD2. The CDR3 loop spans 19 amino acids. Per germline, CDR1 MDHEN and CDR2 SYDVKM. V lost 4 bases, J lost 1 base, and 15 bases stayed unmatched. The CDR3 DNA sequence: TGTGCCAGCAGTTCCCCTTCGGTCGGGTTAGCGGGGGGCACAGATACGCAGTATTTT. Protein: CASSSPSVGLAGGTDTQYF.

This chain joins TRBV4-3 and TRBJ2-3, with D possibly TRBD1 on 6 matching bases. V gave up 4 bases and J gave up 6 bases, with 14 bases separating them. The CDR3 loop spans 14 amino acids. CDR1 is LGHNA and CDR2 is YSLEER in the germline V gene. The CDR3: CASSPVGGSDTQYF. DNA for the CDR3: TGCGCCAGCAGCCCGGTTGGGGGCTCTGATACGCAGTATTTT.

This sequence joins TRBV2 and TRBJ2-7; tentative D call: TRBD1 (5 bases). Trimming removed 0 bases at V and 4 bases at J, with 22 bases between. Germline loops: CDR1 SNHLY, CDR2 FYNNEI. The CDR3 consists of 18 residues. DNA for the CDR3: TGTGCCAGCAGTGAAGCGCTTTTGGGCAGGGTTGATTTTTACGAGCAGTACTTC. Its translation: CASSEALLGRVDFYEQYF.

V usage is TRBV5-1 and J usage is TRBJ1-1; tentative D call: TRBD1 (5 bases). Germline V CDR1 and CDR2: SGHRS, YFSETQ. The CDR3 has 13 residues. V lost 2 bases to trimming and J lost 8 bases, with 13 bases between them. Written as DNA, the CDR3 is TGCGCCAGCAGCTTCGGGGGGACCCGCGAAGCTTTCTTT. Residues: CASSFGGTREAFF. The complete variable domain, with remaining parts taken from reference TRBV5-1 and TRBJ1-1, reads KAGVTQTPRYLIKTRGQQVTLSCSPISGHRSVSWYQQTPGQGLQFLFEYFSETQRNKGNFPGRFSGRQFSNSRSEMNVSTLELGDSALYLCASSFGGTREAFFGQGTRLTVV.

This clone turned up a few times. V usage is TRBV5-1 and J usage is TRBJ2-1; D possibly corresponds to TRBD2 (5 bases). Germline V gives CDR1 SGHRS, CDR2 YFSETQ. The CDR3 runs 15 residues. The ends were cut back, 4 bases at V and 3 bases at J, with 14 bases in the middle. CDR3 bases: TGCGCCAGCAGCGAAGACGGAGGCTACTACAATGAGCAGTTCTTC. Its protein is CASSEDGGYYNEQFF.

This chain joins TRBV5-1 and TRBJ2-3; D might be TRBD1 (6 bases). Trimming took 4 bases from V and 5 from J, leaving 14 bases between them. The CDR3 runs 14 residues. CDR1 and CDR2 from the germline V gene are SGHRS and YFSETQ. The CDR3 bases are TGCGCCAGCAGCGGAACAGGGTTGGGAGATACGCAGTATTTT. This encodes CASSGTGLGDTQYF.

The chain employs TRBV19 and TRBJ2-1, with TRBD1 matching 8 bases. V gave up 3 bases and J gave up 4 bases; unmatched junction bases: 2. The CDR3 loop spans 14 amino acids. Germline CDR1 is LNHDA and CDR2 is SQIVND (reference sequence). The CDR3 region has the DNA TGTGCCAGTAGTATCCAGGGGGCGTACAATGAGCAGTTCTTC. It encodes CASSIQGAYNEQFF.

The chain is built from TRBV6-5 and TRBJ1-2; 8 positions agree with TRBD1. Germline values: CDR1 MNHEY, CDR2 SVGAGI. The V segment lost 0 bases and the J segment 4 bases; nucleotides outside the gene matches: 1. The CDR3 contains 14 residues. The CDR3 here is CASSYSTGGYGYTF. The CDR3 DNA reads TGTGCCAGCAGTTACTCCACAGGGGGCTATGGCTACACCTTC.

Only a few counts were recorded for this clone. The chain has TRBV19 and TRBJ2-2; the match to TRBD1 covers 12 bases. The trim removed 5 bases at V and 6 bases at J, leaving 7 bases unmatched. CDR3 length: 16 residues. Germline CDR1 and CDR2: LNHDA and SQIVND (reference sequence). The CDR3 spells CASSSPGQGAAGELFF. The CDR3 bases are TGTGCCAGTAGTTCTCCGGGACAGGGGGCCGCCGGGGAGCTGTTTTTT.

This clone was counted a single time. The CDR3 nucleotides read TGTGCCAGCAGCTTTAGGGGGAAGGGCCGTCCGTGGCTCGACTACGAGCAGTACTTC. This translates into CASSFRGKGRPWLDYEQYF. V usage is TRBV13 and J usage is TRBJ2-7; weak D call: TRBD1 (6 bases). CDR3 size: 19 residues. CDR1 PRHDT and CDR2 FYEKMQ come from the germline V gene (reference sequence). The ends were cut back, 3 bases at V and 3 bases at J, with 27 bases in the middle.

This rearrangement joins TRBV5-1 to TRBJ2-1; the match to TRBD1 covers 9 bases. The trim removed 5 bases at V and 6 bases at J, leaving 9 bases unmatched. CDR1 SGHRS and CDR2 YFSETQ come from the germline V gene. The CDR3 length is 15 residues. CDR3 in DNA: TGCGCCAGCAGTCCCGGGACAGGGACACCCAATGAGCAGTTCTTC. It codes for CASSPGTGTPNEQFF. The entire variable domain, with the rest obtained from reference TRBV5-1 and TRBJ2-1, is as follows: KAGVTQTPRYLIKTRGQQVTLSCSPISGHRSVSWYQQTPGQGLQFLFEYFSETQRNKGNFPGRFSGRQFSNSRSEMNVSTLELGDSALYLCASSPGTGTPNEQFFGPGTRLTVL.

The chain employs TRBV12-5 and TRBJ1-2; TRBD1 is a possible D gene (5 bases). Per germline, CDR1 LGHNT and CDR2 FRNRAP. This CDR3 contains 13 residues. V gave up 1 base and J gave up 4 bases, with 7 bases separating them. CDR3 sequence: CASGLAGGYGYTF. CDR3 in DNA: TGTGCTAGTGGTTTGGCGGGGGGCTATGGCTACACCTTC.

For the CDR3, the DNA is TGTGCCAGCAGCCCAAATCGGGGTGCTGGAAACACCATATATTTT. Translation: CASSPNRGAGNTIYF. The rearrangement links TRBV7-6 to TRBJ1-3, with D unclear. Looked up from germline, CDR1 is SGHVS and CDR2 is FNYEAQ. The CDR3 contains 15 residues. V dropped 5 bases and J dropped 2 bases, with 13 bases sitting between them.

The rearrangement links TRBV6-5 to TRBJ1-6; D remains ambiguous. CDR1 is MNHEY, CDR2 SVGAGI, per germline. The CDR3 runs 13 residues. The V and J ends lost 10 bases and 8 bases respectively, with 15 bases between them. The DNA for the CDR3 is TGTGCCACTAAAACCTATCGGGATTCACCCCTCCACTTT. Translated, it gives CATKTYRDSPLHF.